The 12 T cell receptor beta chains below come from one sample, sequenced in a study of T-cell reconstitution after alpha-beta-depleted transplantation in children. The library targeted TCRbeta and was prepared with unique molecular identifiers. TCRdb analysed the PCR reads with MiXCR anew, one entry per CDR3 protein. The table includes 450,000 to 500,000 distinct CDR3 sequences, approximately 12% detected once. Sequencing used PBMCs from the stem cell graft donor, obtained from the stem cell graft. Receptors originate from a human donor who donated a stem cell graft to a child with combined immunodeficiency.

In this sample, this clonotype turned up a few times. The chain joins TRBV6-4 to TRBJ1-5; TRBD1 matches at 10 bases. V shed 2 bases and J 4 bases; nucleotides not matched to a gene: 8. Germline values: CDR1 MRHNA, CDR2 SNTAGT. CDR3 length: 17 residues. CDR3 sequence (DNA): TGTGCCAGCAGTGACGAATCCCCGGGACAGGGGAATCAGCCCCAGCATTTT. Translating gives CASSDESPGQGNQPQHF.

This clonotype was detected ten times or more. CDR3 sequence (DNA): TGTGCCAGCAGTTACTTATCAGGGGAGAGCTCCTACGAGCAGTACTTC. Translation: CASSYLSGESSYEQYF. The chain combines TRBV6-5 with TRBJ2-7; the D gene is possibly TRBD1 (6 bases). Trimming pared 1 base from V and 0 bases from J, leaving 13 bases between. The CDR3 contains 16 residues. CDR1 MNHEY and CDR2 SVGAGI come from the germline V gene.

This sequence joins TRBV6-5 and TRBJ2-7, with a tentative D call TRBD1 (5 bases). Germline V lookup: CDR1 MNHEY, CDR2 SVGAGI. This CDR3 is built from 15 residues. V gave up 7 bases and J gave up 3 bases, with 19 bases separating them. CDR3 amino acids: CASNLRGRSNYEQYF. DNA of the CDR3: TGTGCCAGCAATTTAAGGGGCCGCAGCAACTACGAGCAGTACTTC.

This clonotype was observed at least ten times. This chain links TRBV12-3 or TRBV12-4 with TRBJ1-1; TRBD1 agrees at 8 bases. This CDR3 is built from 14 residues. The V and J ends lost 8 bases and 4 bases, in that order; junction bases with no gene match: 9. The CDR3: CASHFQGAGTEAFF. In DNA, the CDR3 is TGTGCCAGCCACTTCCAGGGGGCGGGCACTGAAGCTTTCTTT.

Written as DNA, the CDR3 is TGTGCCAGCAGTGCGACGGAATACAATGAGCAGTTCTTC. The encoded protein is CASSATEYNEQFF. V is TRBV6-4 and J is TRBJ2-1; no definite D call. The CDR3 length is 13 residues. V was cut by 4 bases and J by 4 bases, with 8 bases left in between. Germline assignment: CDR1 MRHNA and CDR2 SNTAGT.

The chain carries TRBV20-1 and TRBJ2-7, with 8 bases that match TRBD2. J gave up 4 bases and V 1 base, and 12 bases lay outside the gene matches. The CDR3 covers 16 residues. Germline CDR1 is DFQATT and CDR2 is SNEGSKA (reference sequence). The CDR3 protein is CSARVPNRGGLYEQYF. CDR3 sequence (DNA): TGCAGTGCTAGAGTGCCCAATCGGGGGGGGCTGTACGAGCAGTACTTC.

This clonotype was observed a few times. The genes are TRBV4-1 and TRBJ1-6; D unclear. Germline CDR1 and CDR2: MGHRA and YSYEKL. This CDR3 comprises 16 residues. Trimming removed 3 bases from V and 0 bases from J, with 9 bases in between. DNA for the CDR3: TGCGCCAGCAGCCAGTTCAGCAGCTCCTATAATTCACCCCTCCACTTT. It is translated as CASSQFSSSYNSPLHF.

There are a few counts of this clonotype. This rearrangement joins TRBV4-2 to TRBJ2-1; D unclear. The CDR3 sequence is 11 residues long. Germline CDR1 reads LGHNA; CDR2 reads YNFKEQ. With 6 bases removed from V and 12 bases from J, the gap between germline ends came to 12 bases. The CDR3 nucleotides read TGTGCCAGCAGTCAAAGGGCTCTGCAGTTCTTC. Its translation: CASSQRALQFF.

The chain is built from TRBV6-2 or TRBV6-3 and TRBJ2-1; TRBD2 might be the D (6 bases). Germline-derived CDR1 and CDR2 are MNHEY and SVGEGT. The CDR3 spans 16 residues. V dropped 2 bases and J dropped 7 bases, with 18 bases sitting between them. The CDR3 region has the DNA TGTGCCAGCAGTTACGCGGGACTCGTTATCTCTAATGAGCAGTTCTTC. Its translation: CASSYAGLVISNEQFF.

This clonotype has a count of ten or more. The chain couples TRBV12-3 or TRBV12-4 to TRBJ2-1; D is unresolved. The CDR3 totals 15 residues. V was cut by 6 bases and J by 0 bases, with 12 bases left in between. CDR3 sequence: CASSPTGPSYNEQFF. CDR3 sequence (DNA): TGTGCCAGCAGCCCTACCGGACCCTCCTACAATGAGCAGTTCTTC.

The chain carries TRBV7-9 and TRBJ1-2; D possibly corresponds to TRBD1 (5 bases). Trimming cost V 5 bases and J 3 bases, with 22 bases left between them. CDR1 SEHNR and CDR2 FQNEAQ come from the germline V gene (reference sequence). The CDR3 extends over 17 amino acids. The CDR3 region has the DNA TGTGCCAGCAGCCCCGGGTTCGGTCAGGGACCCTACTATGGCTACACCTTC. Translated: CASSPGFGQGPYYGYTF.

The rearrangement uses TRBV4-1 and TRBJ2-2; D unresolved. This CDR3 has 14 amino acids. Looked up from germline, CDR1 is MGHRA and CDR2 is YSYEKL. V was pared by 1 base and J by 4 bases, with 7 bases between. Here the CDR3 reads CASSQAYPTGELFF. In DNA form, the CDR3 reads TGCGCCAGCAGCCAAGCCTACCCCACCGGGGAGCTGTTTTTT.